Following are 23 T cell receptor beta chains from one sample sequenced in a study of patients and donors after allogeneic stem cell transplantation. Each CDR3 protein is one row after TCRdb ran MiXCR on the RT-PCR reads. The table has about 200,000 distinct CDR3 sequences, around 40% seen once. Sequenced: blood, either unsorted or a sorted T cell fraction (not recorded which). Source of these receptors: a human donor who was either an allogeneic HSCT recipient or a stem cell or donor lymphocyte infusion donor (not recorded which). It is not recorded whose cells these are; they may come from a transplant donor.

This chain links TRBV5-1 with TRBJ1-1, with TRBD1 matching over 9 bases. The CDR3 consists of 14 residues. Germline CDR1 SGHRS, CDR2 YFSETQ. The trim removed 0 bases at V and 8 bases at J, leaving 5 bases unmatched. CDR3 DNA sequence: TGCGCCAGCAGCTTGGGGGACAGGGCGATCGAAGCTTTCTTT. It specifies CASSLGDRAIEAFF.

The chain has TRBV5-6 and TRBJ2-5; D remains unclear. V was cut by 4 bases and J by 3 bases, with 13 bases left in between. Germline CDR1 and CDR2: SGHDT and YYEEEE. The CDR3 extends over 14 amino acids. In DNA form, the CDR3 reads TGTGCCAGCAGCCCACGACGAACAGAAGAGACCCAGTACTTC. Its translation is CASSPRRTEETQYF.

V gene TRBV5-1 combines with J gene TRBJ1-2; 7 nucleotides line up with TRBD1. The junction had 9 bases not matched to a gene; V was cut back by 3 bases and J by 1 base. The CDR3 runs 16 residues. Germline CDR1 and CDR2: SGHRS and YFSETQ. The CDR3 region is CASSYPRTGRNYGYTF. CDR3 DNA sequence: TGCGCCAGCAGCTACCCCCGGACAGGACGTAACTATGGCTACACCTTC.

V and J are TRBV27 and TRBJ2-7; 10 bases map to TRBD2. Germline CDR1 reads MNHEY; CDR2 reads SMNVEV (reference sequence). The length of the CDR3 is 13 residues. V trimming: 11 bases; J trimming: 7 bases; junction bases outside the gene matches: 11. This chain's CDR3 is CACSGGSDREQYF. The CDR3, as DNA: TGTGCCTGTAGCGGGGGGAGCGATAGGGAGCAGTACTTC.

This clonotype has a handful of counts. The V gene is TRBV6-6, the J gene TRBJ1-6; the match to TRBD1 covers 7 bases. This CDR3 contains 13 residues. V dropped 8 bases and J dropped 10; count of bases not matched to a gene: 8. Germline-derived CDR1 and CDR2 are MNHNY and SVGAGI (reference sequence). Written as DNA, the CDR3 is TGTGCCAGCGGACCGACAGGGAGGTCACCCCTCCACTTT. Translation: CASGPTGRSPLHF.

This clonotype was counted a few times. In nucleotides, the CDR3 is TGCGCCAGCAGCCAAGATCGGCAGGGGAACACTGAAGCTTTCTTT. This gives the protein CASSQDRQGNTEAFF. V usage is TRBV4-3 and J usage is TRBJ1-1, with D tentatively TRBD1 (5 bases). The length of the CDR3 is 15 residues. V lost 0 bases and J 1 base, leaving 9 bases between the germline ends. Germline values: CDR1 LGHNA, CDR2 YSLEER.

The V and J genes are TRBV15 and TRBJ1-4; D ambiguous. Trimming cost V 5 bases and J 6 bases, with 13 bases left between them. The CDR3 sequence is 14 residues long. Germline V gives CDR1 LNHNV, CDR2 YYDKDF (reference sequence). The CDR3 region is CATSWRAADEKLFF. The CDR3, as DNA: TGTGCCACCAGCTGGCGGGCCGCGGATGAAAAACTGTTTTTT.

This clonotype was counted a few times. The rearrangement joins TRBV29-1 to TRBJ2-5; no definite D call. This CDR3 comprises 11 residues. Trimming took 7 bases from V and 2 from J, leaving 8 bases between them. The germline gives CDR1 SQVTM, CDR2 ANQGSEA. The CDR3 loop is CSAIEQETQYF. The CDR3, as DNA: TGCAGCGCGATAGAACAAGAGACCCAGTACTTC. Together with reference TRBV29-1 and TRBJ2-5, the CDR3 gives the full variable domain: SAVISQKPSRDICQRGTSLTIQCQVDSQVTMMFWYRQQPGQSLTLIATANQGSEATYESGFVIDKFPISRPNLTFSTLTVSNMSPEDSSIYLCSAIEQETQYFGPGTRLLVL.

This clonotype turned up a few times. The chain uses TRBV7-6 and TRBJ1-1; D is possibly TRBD1 (5 bases). The germline V gene has CDR1 SGHVS and CDR2 FNYEAQ. V lost 11 bases, J lost 4 bases, and 17 bases lay in between. The CDR3 spans 13 residues. As DNA, the CDR3 is TGTGCCTCGCGGGGGGGGATGGGCACTGAAGCTTTCTTT. Protein product: CASRGGMGTEAFF.

The table lists this clonotype with a few counts. The chain uses TRBV10-3 and TRBJ1-2; a weak D match, TRBD1 (6 bases). Germline lookup yields CDR1 ENHRY and CDR2 SYGVKD. Between the trimmed V and J ends, which lost 4 bases and 8 bases, there was a span of 11 bases. The CDR3 has 12 amino acids. The CDR3 here is CAISGGPQGYTF. CDR3 sequence (DNA): TGTGCCATCAGTGGGGGGCCCCAAGGCTACACCTTC.

V gene TRBV20-1 combines with J gene TRBJ1-2; 11 bases fit TRBD1. The CDR3 contains 16 residues. The trim removed 7 bases at V and 0 bases at J, leaving 10 bases unmatched. Germline V gene sequence: CDR1 DFQATT, CDR2 SNEGSKA (reference sequence). The chain's CDR3 is CSGTEDRGLTNYGYTF. CDR3 nucleotides: TGCAGTGGCACAGAGGACAGGGGGCTTACTAACTATGGCTACACCTTC.

The rearrangement links TRBV5-1 to TRBJ2-5; 9 bases align to TRBD1. J was trimmed by 5 bases and V by 0 bases; bases with no gene match: 8. The CDR3 totals 16 residues. CDR1 is SGHRS, CDR2 YFSETQ, per germline. CDR3 sequence reads: CASSLERDRVGETQYF. DNA for the CDR3: TGCGCCAGCAGCTTGGAGCGGGACAGGGTAGGGGAGACCCAGTACTTC.

In this sample, this clonotype turned up a few times. The CDR3 loop reads CSVAPLDRGLTEAFF. CDR3 DNA sequence: TGCAGCGTTGCCCCCTTGGACAGGGGTTTGACTGAAGCTTTCTTT. The chain links TRBV29-1 to TRBJ1-1; 9 bases map to TRBD1. V was pared by 4 bases and J by 5 bases, with 11 bases of the junction left unmatched. CDR1 is SQVTM, CDR2 ANQGSEA, per germline. The CDR3 runs to 15 residues. The full variable domain, with the rest looked up from reference TRBV29-1 and TRBJ1-1, is SAVISQKPSRDICQRGTSLTIQCQVDSQVTMMFWYRQQPGQSLTLIATANQGSEATYESGFVIDKFPISRPNLTFSTLTVSNMSPEDSSIYLCSVAPLDRGLTEAFFGQGTRLTVV.

The chain recombines TRBV10-3 with TRBJ2-3; D is possibly TRBD1 (7 bases). V was clipped by 7 bases and J by 4 bases, with 12 bases between them. Per germline, CDR1 ENHRY and CDR2 SYGVKD. The CDR3 contains 13 residues. The CDR3 reads CAINGRGADTQYF. The CDR3 region has the DNA TGTGCCATCAATGGCAGGGGGGCAGATACGCAGTATTTT.

The chain employs TRBV5-1 and TRBJ1-2, with no clear D. The CDR3 length is 14 residues. Trimming left V 0 bases short and J 5 bases short, with 11 bases between. Per the germline V gene, CDR1 is SGHRS and CDR2 is YFSETQ. In DNA form, the CDR3 reads TGCGCCAGCAGCTTGGAGGCGGGAAAGTATGGCTACACCTTC. It specifies CASSLEAGKYGYTF.

This clonotype was picked up a small number of times. CDR3 residues: CASSSGVDRGSEAFF. The CDR3 coding sequence is TGCGCCAGCAGCTCTGGGGTGGACAGGGGCTCTGAAGCTTTCTTT. The J gene is TRBJ1-1, the V gene TRBV5-1; 9 nucleotides match TRBD1. CDR1 and CDR2 from the germline V gene are SGHRS and YFSETQ. The CDR3 spans 15 residues. Unmatched junction bases numbered 9, after V lost 3 bases and J lost 6 bases.

The table lists this clonotype with a few counts. The chain links TRBV7-9 to TRBJ1-1; no firm D call. With 2 bases removed from V and 7 bases from J, the gap between germline ends came to 8 bases. The CDR3 sequence is 12 residues long. Germline-derived CDR1 and CDR2 are SEHNR and FQNEAQ (reference sequence). The CDR3 sequence is CASSLQHGEAFF. DNA for the CDR3: TGTGCCAGCAGCTTACAGCACGGTGAAGCTTTCTTT.

The chain uses TRBV10-3 and TRBJ2-5; 7 bases align to TRBD1. CDR3 length: 12 amino acids. Germline-derived CDR1 and CDR2 are ENHRY and SYGVKD. V was pared by 11 bases and J by 2 bases, with 5 bases of the junction left unmatched. For the CDR3, the DNA is TGTGCCGTACGGGACAGTCAAGAGACCCAGTACTTC. Translated, it gives CAVRDSQETQYF.

This chain connects TRBV9 to TRBJ2-5; D remains ambiguous. Germline assignment: CDR1 SGDLS and CDR2 YYNGEE. The CDR3 loop spans 12 amino acids. The V end lost 4 bases, the J end lost 5 bases, and 9 bases lay between the germline ends. CDR3 in DNA: TGTGCCAGCAGCCCCTCGGAGGAGACCCAGTACTTC. Translation gives CASSPSEETQYF. The variable domain in full, with the rest retrieved from reference TRBV9 and TRBJ2-5, is DSGVTQTPKHLITATGQRVTLRCSPRSGDLSVYWYQQSLDQGLQFLIQYYNGEERAKGNILERFSAQQFPDLHSELNLSSLELGDSALYFCASSPSEETQYFGPGTRLLVL.

The rearrangement uses TRBV20-1 and TRBJ2-5, with D unclear. Germline CDR1 DFQATT, CDR2 SNEGSKA (reference sequence). The CDR3 loop spans 13 amino acids. Trimming pared 7 bases from V and 1 base from J, leaving 13 bases between. In nucleotides, the CDR3 is TGCAGTGTTAGGTCGGGCAGCCAAGAGACCCAGTACTTC. It codes for CSVRSGSQETQYF.

The chain employs TRBV2 and TRBJ1-6; D is unresolved. V lost 3 bases, J lost 7 bases, and 10 bases lay in between. Looked up from germline, CDR1 is SNHLY and CDR2 is FYNNEI. This CDR3 is 14 amino acids long. The CDR3 DNA reads as TGTGCCAGCAGTGATCCCAGGAGGAATTCACCCCTCCACTTT. This codes for CASSDPRRNSPLHF.

This chain joins TRBV7-9 and TRBJ1-5, with 9 positions matching TRBD1. The ends lost 4 bases at V and 7 bases at J; junction bases unmatched: 17. Germline V gene sequence: CDR1 SEHNR, CDR2 FQNEAQ (reference sequence). The CDR3 is made up of 18 amino acids. Here the CDR3 DNA reads TGTGCCAGCAGCTCCACTAAAGGCCGGGACAGGGTTTGGCAGCCCCAGCATTTT. Amino acids: CASSSTKGRDRVWQPQHF.

This chain uses TRBV29-1 with TRBJ2-7; D not certain. V was clipped by 6 bases and J by 0 bases, with 12 bases between them. The CDR3 is made up of 13 amino acids. Germline V lookup: CDR1 SQVTM, CDR2 ANQGSEA. The CDR3 loop is CSVEVGISYEQYF. CDR3 in DNA: TGCAGCGTCGAGGTTGGTATCTCCTACGAGCAGTACTTC.